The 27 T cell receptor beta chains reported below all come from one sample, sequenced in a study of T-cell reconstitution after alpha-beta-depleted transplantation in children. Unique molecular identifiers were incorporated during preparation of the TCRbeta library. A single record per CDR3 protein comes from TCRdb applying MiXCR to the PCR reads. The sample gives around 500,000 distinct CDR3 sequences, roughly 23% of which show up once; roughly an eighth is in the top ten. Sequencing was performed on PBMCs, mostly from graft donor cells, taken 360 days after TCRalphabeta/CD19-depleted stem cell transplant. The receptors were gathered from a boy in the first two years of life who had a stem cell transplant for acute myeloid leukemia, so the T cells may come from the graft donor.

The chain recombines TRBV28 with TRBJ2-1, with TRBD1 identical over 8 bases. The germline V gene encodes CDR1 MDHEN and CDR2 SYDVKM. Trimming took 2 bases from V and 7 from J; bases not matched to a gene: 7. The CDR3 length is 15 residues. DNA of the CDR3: TGTGCCAGCAGTTTAGAGCAGGGGGCTTGGAATGAGCAGTTCTTC. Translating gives CASSLEQGAWNEQFF.

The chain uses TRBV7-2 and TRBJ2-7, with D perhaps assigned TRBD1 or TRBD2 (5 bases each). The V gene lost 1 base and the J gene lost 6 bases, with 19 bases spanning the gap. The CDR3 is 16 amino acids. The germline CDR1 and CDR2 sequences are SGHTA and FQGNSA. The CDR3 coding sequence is TGTGCCAGCAGCTTAGAGGGGACCCACGTAGAGGTCGAGCAGTACTTC. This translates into CASSLEGTHVEVEQYF. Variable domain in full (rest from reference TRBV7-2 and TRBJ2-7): GAGVSQSPSNKVTEKGKDVELRCDPISGHTALYWYRQSLGQGLEFLIYFQGNSAPDKSGLPSDRFSAERTGGSVSTLTIQRTQQEDSAVYLCASSLEGTHVEVEQYFGPGTRLTVT.

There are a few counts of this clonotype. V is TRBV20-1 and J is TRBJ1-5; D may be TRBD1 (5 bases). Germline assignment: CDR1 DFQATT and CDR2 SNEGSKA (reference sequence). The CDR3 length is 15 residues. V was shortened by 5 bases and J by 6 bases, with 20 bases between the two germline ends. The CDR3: CSARRRGGGSQPQHF. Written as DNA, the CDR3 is TGCAGTGCTCGGAGACGTGGGGGAGGGAGTCAGCCCCAGCATTTT.

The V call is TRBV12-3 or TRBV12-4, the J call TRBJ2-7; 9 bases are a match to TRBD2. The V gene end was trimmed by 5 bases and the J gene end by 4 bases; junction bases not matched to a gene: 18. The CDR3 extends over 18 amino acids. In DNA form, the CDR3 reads TGTGCCAGCAGTCCCCTCGGACCGCTAGCGGGGATAGCGTACGAGCAGTACTTC. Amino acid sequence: CASSPLGPLAGIAYEQYF.

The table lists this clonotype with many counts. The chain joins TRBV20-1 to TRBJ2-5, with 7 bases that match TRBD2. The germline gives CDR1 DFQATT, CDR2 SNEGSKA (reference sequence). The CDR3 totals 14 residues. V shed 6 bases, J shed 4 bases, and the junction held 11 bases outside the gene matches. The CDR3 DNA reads TGCAGTGCCCCCCGCGGACTAGGGGTAGAGACCCAGTACTTC. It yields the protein CSAPRGLGVETQYF.

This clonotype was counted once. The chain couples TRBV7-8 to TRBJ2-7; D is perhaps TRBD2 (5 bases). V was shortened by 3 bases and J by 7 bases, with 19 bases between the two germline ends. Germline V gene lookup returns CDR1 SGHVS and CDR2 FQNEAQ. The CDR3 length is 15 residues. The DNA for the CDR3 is TGTGCCAGCAGCTTCACGGCACCTGGGTCGGGGGAGCAGTACTTC. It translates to CASSFTAPGSGEQYF.

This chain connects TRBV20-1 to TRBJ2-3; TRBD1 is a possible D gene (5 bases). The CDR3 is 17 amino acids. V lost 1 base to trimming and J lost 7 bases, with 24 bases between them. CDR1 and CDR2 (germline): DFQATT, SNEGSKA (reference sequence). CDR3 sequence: CSARVPQGERQLNTQYF. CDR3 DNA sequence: TGCAGTGCTAGAGTTCCTCAGGGCGAGCGCCAACTAAATACGCAGTATTTT.

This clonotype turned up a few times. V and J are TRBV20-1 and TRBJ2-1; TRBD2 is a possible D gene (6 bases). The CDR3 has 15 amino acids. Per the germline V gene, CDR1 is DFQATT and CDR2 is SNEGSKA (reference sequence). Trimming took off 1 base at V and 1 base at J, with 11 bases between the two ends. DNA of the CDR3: TGCAGTGCTAGAGTATCGGAGGGTTCCTACAATGAGCAGTTCTTC. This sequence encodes CSARVSEGSYNEQFF.

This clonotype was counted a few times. The chain's CDR3 is CASTDSLGDTGELFF. Here the CDR3 DNA reads TGTGCCAGCACCGATTCTCTCGGGGACACCGGGGAGCTGTTTTTT. The chain combines TRBV6-1 with TRBJ2-2, with D possibly being TRBD2 (5 bases). This CDR3 has 15 amino acids. V lost 7 bases and J lost 3, with 15 bases in between. Per germline, CDR1 MNHNS and CDR2 SASEGT.

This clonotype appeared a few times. CDR3 DNA sequence: TGTGCCAGCAGTCCCCCAAGGGGCTACGAGCAGTACGTC. Its protein is CASSPPRGYEQYV. This chain links TRBV2 with TRBJ2-7; D is possibly TRBD1 (5 bases). The ends were cut back, 5 bases at V and 3 bases at J, with 11 bases in the middle. The CDR3 runs to 13 residues. Germline V CDR1 and CDR2: SNHLY, FYNNEI.

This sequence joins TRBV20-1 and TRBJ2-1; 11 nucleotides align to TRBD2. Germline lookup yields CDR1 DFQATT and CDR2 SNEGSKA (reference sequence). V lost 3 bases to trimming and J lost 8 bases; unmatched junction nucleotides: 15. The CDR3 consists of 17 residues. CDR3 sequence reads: CSARATGVAGGLYEQFF. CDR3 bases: TGCAGTGCTAGGGCCACTGGGGTAGCGGGGGGGCTTTATGAGCAGTTCTTC.

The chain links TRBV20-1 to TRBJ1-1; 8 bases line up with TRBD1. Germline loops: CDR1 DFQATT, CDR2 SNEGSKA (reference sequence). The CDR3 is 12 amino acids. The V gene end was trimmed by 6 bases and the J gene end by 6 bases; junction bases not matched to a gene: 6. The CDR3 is CSALAGGPEAFF. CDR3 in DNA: TGCAGTGCGCTTGCAGGGGGCCCTGAAGCTTTCTTT.

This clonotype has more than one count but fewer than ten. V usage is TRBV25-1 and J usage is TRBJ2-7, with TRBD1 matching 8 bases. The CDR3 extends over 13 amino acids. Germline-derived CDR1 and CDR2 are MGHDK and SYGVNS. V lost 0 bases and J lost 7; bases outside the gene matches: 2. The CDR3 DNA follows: TGTGCCAGCAGTGAATACACAGGGGGTGAGCAGTACGTC. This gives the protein CASSEYTGGEQYV.

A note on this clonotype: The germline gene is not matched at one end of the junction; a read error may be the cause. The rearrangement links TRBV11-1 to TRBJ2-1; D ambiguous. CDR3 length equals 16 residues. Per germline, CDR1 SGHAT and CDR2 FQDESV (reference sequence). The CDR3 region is CASSLELGFPYNEQFF. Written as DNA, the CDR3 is TGTGCCAGCAGCTTAGAATTGGGCTTTCCCTACAATGAACAGTTCTTC.

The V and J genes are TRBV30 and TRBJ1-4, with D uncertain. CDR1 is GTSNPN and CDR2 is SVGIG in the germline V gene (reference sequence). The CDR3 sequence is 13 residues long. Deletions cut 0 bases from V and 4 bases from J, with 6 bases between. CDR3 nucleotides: TGTGCCTGGAGTGTCTCCAGTAATGAAAAACTGTTTTTT. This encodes CAWSVSSNEKLFF.

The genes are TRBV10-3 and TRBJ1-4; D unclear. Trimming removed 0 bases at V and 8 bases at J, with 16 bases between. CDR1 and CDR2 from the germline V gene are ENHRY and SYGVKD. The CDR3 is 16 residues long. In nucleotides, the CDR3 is TGTGCCATCAGTGAGTCGAACCCGGGAACGAGAGAAAAACTGTTTTTT. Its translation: CAISESNPGTREKLFF.

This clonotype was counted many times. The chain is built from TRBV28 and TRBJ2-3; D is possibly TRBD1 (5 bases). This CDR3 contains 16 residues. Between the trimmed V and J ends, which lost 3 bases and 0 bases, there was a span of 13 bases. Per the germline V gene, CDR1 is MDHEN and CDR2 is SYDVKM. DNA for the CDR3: TGTGCCAGCAGTTTCCCCCGACAGACAAGCACAGATACGCAGTATTTT. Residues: CASSFPRQTSTDTQYF. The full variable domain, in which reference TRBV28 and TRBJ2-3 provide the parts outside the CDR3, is DVKVTQSSRYLVKRTGEKVFLECVQDMDHENMFWYRQDPGLGLRLIYFSYDVKMKEKGDIPEGYSVSREKKERFSLILESASTNQTSMYLCASSFPRQTSTDTQYFGPGTRLTVL.

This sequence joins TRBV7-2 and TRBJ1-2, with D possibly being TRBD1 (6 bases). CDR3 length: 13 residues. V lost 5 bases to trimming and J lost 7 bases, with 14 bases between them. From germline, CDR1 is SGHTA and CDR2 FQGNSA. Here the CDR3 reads CASSTNRVAGYTF. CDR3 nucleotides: TGTGCCAGCAGCACCAACAGGGTGGCTGGCTACACCTTC.

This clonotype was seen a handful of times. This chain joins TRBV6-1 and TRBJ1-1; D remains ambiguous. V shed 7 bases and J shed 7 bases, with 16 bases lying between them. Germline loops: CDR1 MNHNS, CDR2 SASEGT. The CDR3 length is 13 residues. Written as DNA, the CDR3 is TGTGCCAGCACCAGACCCAGGTACCTTGAAGCTTTCTTT. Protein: CASTRPRYLEAFF.

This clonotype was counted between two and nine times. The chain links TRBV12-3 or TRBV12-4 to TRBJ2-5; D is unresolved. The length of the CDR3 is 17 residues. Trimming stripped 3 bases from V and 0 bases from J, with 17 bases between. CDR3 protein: CASSFRATHRYQETQYF. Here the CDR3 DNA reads TGTGCCAGCAGTTTTCGGGCAACACATAGGTACCAAGAGACCCAGTACTTC.

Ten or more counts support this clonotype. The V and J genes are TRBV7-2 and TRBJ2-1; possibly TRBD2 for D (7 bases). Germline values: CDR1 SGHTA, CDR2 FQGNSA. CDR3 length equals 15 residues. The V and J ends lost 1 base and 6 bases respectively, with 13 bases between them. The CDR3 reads CASSLVVGGPNEQFF. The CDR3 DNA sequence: TGTGCCAGCAGCTTAGTGGTGGGGGGGCCCAATGAGCAGTTCTTC.

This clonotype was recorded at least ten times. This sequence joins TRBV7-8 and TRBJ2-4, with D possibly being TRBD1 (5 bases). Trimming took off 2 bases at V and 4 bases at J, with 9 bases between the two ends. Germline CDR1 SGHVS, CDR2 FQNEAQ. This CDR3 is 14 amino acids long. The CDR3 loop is CASSLSGMKNIQYF. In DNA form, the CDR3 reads TGTGCCAGCAGCTTATCAGGGATGAAAAACATTCAGTACTTC.

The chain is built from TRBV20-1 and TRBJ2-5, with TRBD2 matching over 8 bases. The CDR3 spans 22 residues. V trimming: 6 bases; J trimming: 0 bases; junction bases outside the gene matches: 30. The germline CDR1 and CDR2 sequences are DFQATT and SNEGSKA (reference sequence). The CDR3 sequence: CSATTISGLVGTGYGYQETQYF. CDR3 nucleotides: TGCAGTGCGACAACGATCTCGGGACTAGTCGGGACGGGGTACGGGTACCAAGAGACCCAGTACTTC.

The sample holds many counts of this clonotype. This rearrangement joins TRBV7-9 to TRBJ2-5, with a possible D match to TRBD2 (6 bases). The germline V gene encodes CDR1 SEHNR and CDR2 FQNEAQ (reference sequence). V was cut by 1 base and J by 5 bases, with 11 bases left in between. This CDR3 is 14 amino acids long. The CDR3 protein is CASSLGRAVETQYF. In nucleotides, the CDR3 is TGTGCCAGCAGCTTAGGGAGGGCAGTGGAGACCCAGTACTTC.

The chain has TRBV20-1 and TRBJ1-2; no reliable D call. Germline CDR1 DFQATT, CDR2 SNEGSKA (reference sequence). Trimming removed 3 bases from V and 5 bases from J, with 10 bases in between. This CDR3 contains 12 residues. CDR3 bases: TGCAGTGCTAGTTGGACGGTATATGGCTACACCTTC. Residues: CSASWTVYGYTF.

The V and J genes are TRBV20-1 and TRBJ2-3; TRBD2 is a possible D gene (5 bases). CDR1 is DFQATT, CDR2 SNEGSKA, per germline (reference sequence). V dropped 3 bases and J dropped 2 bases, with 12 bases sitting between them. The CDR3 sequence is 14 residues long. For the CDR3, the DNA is TGCAGTGCTAGTGACCGGGATCTCACAGATACGCAGTATTTT. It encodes CSASDRDLTDTQYF.

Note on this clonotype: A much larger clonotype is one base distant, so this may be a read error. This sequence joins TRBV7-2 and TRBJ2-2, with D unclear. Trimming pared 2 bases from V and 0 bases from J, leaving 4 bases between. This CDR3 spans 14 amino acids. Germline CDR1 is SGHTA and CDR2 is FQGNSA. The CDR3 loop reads CASSLTTNTGELFF. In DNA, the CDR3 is TGTGCCAGCAGCTTAACCACGAACACCGGGGAGCTGTTTTTT.